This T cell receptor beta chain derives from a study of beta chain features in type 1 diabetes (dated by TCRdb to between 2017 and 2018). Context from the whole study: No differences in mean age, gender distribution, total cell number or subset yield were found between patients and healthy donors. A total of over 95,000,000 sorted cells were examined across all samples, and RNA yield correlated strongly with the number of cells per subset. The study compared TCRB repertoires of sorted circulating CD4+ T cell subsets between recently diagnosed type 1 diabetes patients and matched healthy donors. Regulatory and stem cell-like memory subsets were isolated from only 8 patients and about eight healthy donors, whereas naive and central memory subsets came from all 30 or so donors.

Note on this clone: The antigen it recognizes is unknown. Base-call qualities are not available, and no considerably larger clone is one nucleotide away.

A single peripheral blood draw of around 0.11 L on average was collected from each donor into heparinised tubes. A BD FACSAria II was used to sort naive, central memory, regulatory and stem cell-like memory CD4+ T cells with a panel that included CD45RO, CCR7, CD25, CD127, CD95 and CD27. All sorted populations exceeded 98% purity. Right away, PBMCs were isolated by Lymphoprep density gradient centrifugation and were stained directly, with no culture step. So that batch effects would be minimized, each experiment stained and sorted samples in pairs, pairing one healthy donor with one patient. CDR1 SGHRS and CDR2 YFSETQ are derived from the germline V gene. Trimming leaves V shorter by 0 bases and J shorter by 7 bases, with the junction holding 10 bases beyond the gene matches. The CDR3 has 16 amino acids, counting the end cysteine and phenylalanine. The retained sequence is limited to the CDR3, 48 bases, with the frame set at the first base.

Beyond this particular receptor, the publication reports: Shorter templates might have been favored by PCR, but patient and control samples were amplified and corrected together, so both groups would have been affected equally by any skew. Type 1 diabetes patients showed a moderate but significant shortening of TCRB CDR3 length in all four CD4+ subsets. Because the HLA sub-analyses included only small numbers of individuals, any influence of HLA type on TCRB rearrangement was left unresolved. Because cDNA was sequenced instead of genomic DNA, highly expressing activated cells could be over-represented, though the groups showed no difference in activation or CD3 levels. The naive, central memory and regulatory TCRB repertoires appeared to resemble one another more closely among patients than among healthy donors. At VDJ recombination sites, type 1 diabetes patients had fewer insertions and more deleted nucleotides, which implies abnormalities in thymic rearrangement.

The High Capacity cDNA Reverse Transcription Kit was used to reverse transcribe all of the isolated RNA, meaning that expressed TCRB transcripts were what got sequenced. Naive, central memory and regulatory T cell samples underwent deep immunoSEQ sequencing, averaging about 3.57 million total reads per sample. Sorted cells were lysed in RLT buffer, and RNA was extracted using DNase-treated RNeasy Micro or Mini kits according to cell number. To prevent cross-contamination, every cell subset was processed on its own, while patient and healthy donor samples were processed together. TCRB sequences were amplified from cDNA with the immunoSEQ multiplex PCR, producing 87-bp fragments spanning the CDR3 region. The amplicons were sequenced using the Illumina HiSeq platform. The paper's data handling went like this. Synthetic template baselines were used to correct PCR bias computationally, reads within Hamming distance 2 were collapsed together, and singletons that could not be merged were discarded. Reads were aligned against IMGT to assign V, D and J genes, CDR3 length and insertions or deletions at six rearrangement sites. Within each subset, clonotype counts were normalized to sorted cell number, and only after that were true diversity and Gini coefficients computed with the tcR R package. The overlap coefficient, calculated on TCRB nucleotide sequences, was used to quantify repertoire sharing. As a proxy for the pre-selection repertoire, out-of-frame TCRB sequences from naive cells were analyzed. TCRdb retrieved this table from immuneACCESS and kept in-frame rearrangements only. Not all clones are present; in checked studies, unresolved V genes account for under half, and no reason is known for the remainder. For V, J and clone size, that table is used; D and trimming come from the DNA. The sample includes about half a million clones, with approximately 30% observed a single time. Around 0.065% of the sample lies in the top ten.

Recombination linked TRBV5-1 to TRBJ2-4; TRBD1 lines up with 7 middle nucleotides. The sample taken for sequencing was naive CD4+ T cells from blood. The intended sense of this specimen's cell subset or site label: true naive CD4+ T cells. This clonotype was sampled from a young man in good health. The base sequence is TGCGCCAGCAGCTTGGCTTTTACAGGGGCGATGAACATTCAGTACTTC. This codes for CASSLAFTGAMNIQYF.